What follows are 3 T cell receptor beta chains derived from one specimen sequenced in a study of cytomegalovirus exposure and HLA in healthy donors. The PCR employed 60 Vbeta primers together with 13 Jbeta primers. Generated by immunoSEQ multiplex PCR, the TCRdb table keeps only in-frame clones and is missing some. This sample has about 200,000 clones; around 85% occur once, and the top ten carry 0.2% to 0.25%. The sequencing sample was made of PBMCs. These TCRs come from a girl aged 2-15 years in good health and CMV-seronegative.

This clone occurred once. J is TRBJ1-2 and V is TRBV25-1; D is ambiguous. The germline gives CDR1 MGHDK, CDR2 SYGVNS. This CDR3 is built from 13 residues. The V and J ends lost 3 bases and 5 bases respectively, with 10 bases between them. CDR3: CASSEPGLYGYTF. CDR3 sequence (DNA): TGTGCCAGCAGTGAGCCAGGTTTATATGGCTACACCTTC.

The CDR3 loop reads CASSTPERGQETQYF. In DNA, the CDR3 is TGTGCCAGCAGCACGCCAGAGCGGGGACAAGAGACCCAGTACTTC. The chain employs TRBV5-4 and TRBJ2-5, with 7 nucleotides matching TRBD2. CDR1 is SGHNT, CDR2 YYREEE, per germline (reference sequence). V lost 4 bases to trimming and J lost 2 bases; unmatched junction nucleotides: 8. The CDR3 totals 15 residues.

CDR3 sequence reads: CASGERGYTDTQYF. DNA of the CDR3: TGCGCCAGCGGTGAGCGGGGGTACACAGATACGCAGTATTTT. The chain combines TRBV5-1 with TRBJ2-3; 8 bases are a match to TRBD2. Germline trimming cut 7 bases from V and 2 bases from J; bases unmatched to any gene: 6. Germline V lookup: CDR1 SGHRS, CDR2 YFSETQ. CDR3 length equals 14 residues.